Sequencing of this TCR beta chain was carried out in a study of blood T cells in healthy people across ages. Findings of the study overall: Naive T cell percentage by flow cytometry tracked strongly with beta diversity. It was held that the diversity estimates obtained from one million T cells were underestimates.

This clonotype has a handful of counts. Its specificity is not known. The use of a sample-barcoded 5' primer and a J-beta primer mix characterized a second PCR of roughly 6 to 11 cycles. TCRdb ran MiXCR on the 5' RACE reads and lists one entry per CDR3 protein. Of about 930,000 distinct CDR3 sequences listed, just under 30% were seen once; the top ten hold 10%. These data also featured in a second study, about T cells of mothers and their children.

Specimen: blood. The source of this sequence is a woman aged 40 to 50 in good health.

Here the CDR3 DNA reads TGTGCCAGCAGTCCAGGGGGCGGATTTTACGAGCAGTACTTC. Its protein is CASSPGGGFYEQYF. V gene TRBV27 combines with J gene TRBJ2-7, with 8 bases fitting TRBD1. The CDR3 length is 14 residues. CDR1 is MNHEY, CDR2 SMNVEV, per germline (reference sequence). Trimming took 5 bases from V and 4 from J; bases not matched to a gene: 7.